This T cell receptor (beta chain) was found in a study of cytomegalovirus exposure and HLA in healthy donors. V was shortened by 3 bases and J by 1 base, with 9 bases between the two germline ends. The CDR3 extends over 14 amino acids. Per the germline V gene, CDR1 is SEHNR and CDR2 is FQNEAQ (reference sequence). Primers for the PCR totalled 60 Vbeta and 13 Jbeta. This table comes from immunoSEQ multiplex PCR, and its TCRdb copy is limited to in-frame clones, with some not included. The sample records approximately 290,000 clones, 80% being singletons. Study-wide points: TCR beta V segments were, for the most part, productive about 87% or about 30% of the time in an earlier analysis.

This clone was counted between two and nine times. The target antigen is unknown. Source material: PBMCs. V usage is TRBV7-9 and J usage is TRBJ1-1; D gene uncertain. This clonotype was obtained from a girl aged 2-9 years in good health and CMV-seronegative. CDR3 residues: CASSLRGRNTEAFF. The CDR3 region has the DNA TGTGCCAGCAGCTTGAGAGGCAGGAACACTGAAGCTTTCTTT.